This entry is about one T cell receptor beta chain. What it binds is not known. TCRdb reanalysed the reads using MiXCR and keeps one entry per CDR3 protein. The sample lists hundreds of thousands of distinct CDR3 sequences, 30% to 40% occurring once. This sample was taken from a study of T cell repertoires in cytomegalovirus infection. Findings and limits, study-wide: The ex vivo response showed dominance by HLA-C-restricted CMV-specific TCR beta clonotypes.

Trimming left V 2 bases short and J 1 base short, with 11 bases between. Looked up from germline, CDR1 is MNHNY and CDR2 is SVGAGI (reference sequence). This CDR3 region has 16 residues. The TCR originated in a human donor in good health (CMV status not recorded). Some clones in this sample may be carry-over from other donors' samples. The input for sequencing was cultured CD8+ T cells from PBMCs, taken from culture after CMV antigen stimulation. The chain recombines TRBV6-6 with TRBJ2-2; D might be TRBD1 (5 bases). The CDR3 bases are TGTGCCAGCAGTTACCCTGAGACAGTGAACACCGGGGAGCTGTTTTTT. Translation gives CASSYPETVNTGELFF.